The 5 T cell receptor beta chains listed next were all sequenced from one sample in a study of T-cell reconstitution after alpha-beta-depleted transplantation in children. Construction of the TCRbeta library involved unique molecular identifiers. TCRdb processed the PCR reads anew with MiXCR; each CDR3 protein has one entry. The data contain nearly 20,000 distinct CDR3 sequences, 10% to 15% of them singletons. Source: PBMCs, mostly from graft donor cells, taken 60 days after TCRalphabeta/CD19-depleted stem cell transplant. All receptors come from a female patient between 2 and 15 years old who had a stem cell transplant for congenital amegakaryocytic thrombocytopenia, so the T cells may come from the graft donor.

This clonotype came up many times. The gene calls are TRBV10-3 and TRBJ2-1, with D possibly TRBD1 on 6 matching bases. Trimming left V 6 bases short and J 8 bases short, with 14 bases between. The germline V gene encodes CDR1 ENHRY and CDR2 SYGVKD. The CDR3 covers 13 residues. CDR3 amino acids: CAISTGPVDEQFF. CDR3 coding DNA: TGTGCCATCAGCACAGGGCCGGTCGATGAGCAGTTCTTC.

This clonotype was observed many times. In nucleotides, the CDR3 is TGCAGTGCTAGAGATTCCTCACGCCCTGGATTCTTCGATACGCAGTATTTT. Its protein is CSARDSSRPGFFDTQYF. This sequence joins TRBV20-1 and TRBJ2-3; D unresolved. The ends were cut back, 0 bases at V and 6 bases at J, with 22 bases in the middle. Germline CDR1 reads DFQATT; CDR2 reads SNEGSKA (reference sequence). This CDR3 is 17 amino acids long.

This clonotype has ten or more counts. The gene calls are TRBV25-1 and TRBJ1-4, with D tentatively TRBD1 (5 bases). Germline loops: CDR1 MGHDK, CDR2 SYGVNS. The CDR3 has 16 residues. V lost 3 bases to trimming and J lost 7 bases, with 18 bases between them. The CDR3 sequence is CASSDRGFTVGEKLFF. CDR3 DNA: TGTGCCAGCAGTGATCGGGGGTTTACGGTGGGTGAAAAACTGTTTTTT.

This clonotype appeared many times. This rearrangement joins TRBV5-8 to TRBJ2-7; D is tentatively TRBD1 or TRBD2 (6 bases each). Germline CDR1 reads SGHTS; CDR2 reads YDEGEE. The CDR3 consists of 13 residues. V was pared by 0 bases and J by 12 bases, with 16 bases between. The CDR3 sequence is CASSLEVWGARYF. In DNA form, the CDR3 reads TGTGCCAGCAGCTTGGAAGTTTGGGGGGCTCGGTACTTC.

This clonotype appeared many times. The gene calls are TRBV2 and TRBJ2-7, with 11 bases identical to TRBD1. The CDR3 totals 14 residues. V shed 5 bases, J shed 3 bases, and the junction held 3 bases outside the gene matches. Germline V gives CDR1 SNHLY, CDR2 FYNNEI. CDR3: CASSRGQGGYEQYF. The CDR3 nucleotides are TGTGCCAGCAGTCGGGGACAGGGGGGCTACGAGCAGTACTTC. Based on the CDR3 plus reference TRBV2 and TRBJ2-7, the full variable domain is EPEVTQTPSHQVTQMGQEVILRCVPISNHLYFYWYRQILGQKVEFLVSFYNNEISEKSEIFDDQFSVERPDGSNFTLKIRSTKLEDSAMYFCASSRGQGGYEQYFGPGTRLTVT.